This TCR beta chain is from a study of vaccination and CD4 T cells after COVID-19. The wider study: The convalescent population consisted of six males and four females, two of whom were of Hispanic ethnicity. Overlapping SARS-CoV-2, HCoV-NL63, HCoV-OC43 and HCoV-229E spike peptides were used to stimulate cells.

Sequenced with the Oncomine TCR Beta short-read assay was DNA taken from cultured CD4+ T cells. DNA came from CD4+ T cells after culture. TCRdb processed the PCR reads anew with MiXCR; each CDR3 protein has one entry. The data contain approximately 15,000 distinct CDR3 sequences, roughly 61% of them singletons. Germline values: CDR1 MNHNS, CDR2 SASEGT. The CDR3 spans 14 residues. As concerns this clonotype: Antigen: not known. One end of the junction is discordant with germline, which a read error may explain.

The treatment: approximately 9-day PBMC culture with coronavirus spike peptide pools or control peptides (ViraFEST assay). Material for sequencing was CD4+ T cells from blood, cultured in vitro. The clonotype was recovered from a human donor who had recovered from COVID-19. The V gene is TRBV6-1, the J gene TRBJ1-2, with 7 positions matching TRBD1. The CDR3 sequence is CASSRDRANYGYTF. The CDR3 bases are TGTGCCAGCAGTCGGGACAGAGCTAATTATGGCTACACCTTC.